These 7 T cell receptor beta chains came from one sample sequenced in a study of T cells in Graves' hyperthyroidism and ophthalmopathy. TCR beta CDR3 region amplification was performed from RNA transcripts. First-round RT-PCR targeting the TCR CDR3 was performed with the HTBI primer set. MiXCR was run by TCRdb on the multiplex PCR reads, yielding one entry per CDR3 protein. The table shows approximately 600,000 distinct CDR3 sequences, with over 12% occurring only once. Material: blood. These receptors all stem from a woman younger than 30 with Graves' ophthalmopathy.

This clonotype was detected ten times or more. The J gene is TRBJ2-2, the V gene TRBV28, with unresolved D. The V and J ends lost 7 bases and 0 bases respectively, with 9 bases between them. From germline, CDR1 is MDHEN and CDR2 SYDVKM. The CDR3 contains 14 residues. CDR3 coding DNA: TGTGCCAGCACTTGGTACGCGAACACCGGGGAGCTGTTTTTT. As protein: CASTWYANTGELFF.

The table lists this clonotype with many counts. The J gene is TRBJ2-5, the V gene TRBV11-2; no firm D call. V was cut by 3 bases and J by 4 bases, with 6 bases left in between. There are 12 residues in the CDR3. Germline V gives CDR1 SGHAT, CDR2 FQNNGV. The CDR3 DNA follows: TGTGCCAGCAGCTTTAAGGGAGAGACCCAGTACTTC. Translation: CASSFKGETQYF.

The chain has TRBV10-3 and TRBJ1-5, with TRBD1 matching over 9 bases. The germline gives CDR1 ENHRY, CDR2 SYGVKD. The CDR3 sequence is 16 residues long. V trimming: 0 bases; J trimming: 7 bases; junction bases outside the gene matches: 7. The CDR3 nucleotides are TGTGCCATCAGTGAGTCGAAGGACAGGGGAGGCCAGCCCCAGCATTTT. Protein sequence: CAISESKDRGGQPQHF.

This clonotype has a count of ten or more. The chain carries TRBV6-1 and TRBJ2-1; TRBD2 matches 13 bases. Germline V lookup: CDR1 MNHNS, CDR2 SASEGT. The CDR3 length is 19 residues. The trim removed 1 base at V and 4 bases at J, leaving 10 bases unmatched. Here the CDR3 DNA reads TGTGCCAGCAGTGAAGAGGGGGCAGGACTAGCGGGAGCTTACAATGAGCAGTTCTTC. As protein: CASSEEGAGLAGAYNEQFF.

The V call is TRBV2, the J call TRBJ2-7; 11 nucleotides match TRBD2. The CDR3 sequence is 15 residues long. In germline, CDR1 is SNHLY, CDR2 FYNNEI. Germline trimming cut 6 bases from V and 2 bases from J; bases unmatched to any gene: 6. The CDR3 reads CASSRLAGRPYEQYF. CDR3 DNA sequence: TGTGCCAGCAGCCGACTAGCGGGGCGCCCCTACGAGCAGTACTTC.

This chain connects TRBV2 to TRBJ2-1; 9 bases match TRBD2. The germline CDR1 and CDR2 sequences are SNHLY and FYNNEI. V lost 4 bases and J lost 4; bases outside the gene matches: 8. The CDR3 covers 16 residues. The CDR3 sequence is CASSGAGGPYYNEQFF. The CDR3 DNA follows: TGTGCCAGCAGTGGGGCGGGAGGGCCGTATTACAATGAGCAGTTCTTC.

In this sample, this clonotype turned up a few times. Here the CDR3 DNA reads TGTGCCTGGAGTGTAAGGCCCGGACTAGCGGTTAGAGACATTCAGTACTTC. Translated, it gives CAWSVRPGLAVRDIQYF. The chain is built from TRBV30 and TRBJ2-4, with 10 bases that match TRBD2. Trimming removed 0 bases from V and 8 bases from J; junction bases left unmatched: 13. In germline, CDR1 is GTSNPN, CDR2 SVGIG (reference sequence). This CDR3 region has 17 residues.